The present T cell receptor beta chain was sequenced within a study of shared clonotypes between healthy human individuals. The wider study: The plates for each donor numbered three CD4 naive, three CD4 memory, two CD8 naive and one CD8 memory.

TCRdb keeps only in-frame clones here, not all; method: immunoSEQ multiplex PCR. The sample holds roughly 770,000 clones, about 96% seen once. It was CD45RO-negative cells, positively selected for CCR7, that made up naive CD8 cells, with terminally differentiated effector memory CD45RA+ cells excluded. All participating donors were Caucasian adults from Nashville, Tennessee. Worth noting for this clone: Its matching antigen is unknown.

The germline gives CDR1 LNHDA, CDR2 SQIVND (reference sequence). This CDR3 contains 15 residues. Trimming left V 5 bases short and J 2 bases short, with 13 bases between. Study-level results: Memory subsets had estimated richness that was generally smaller than that of naive subsets. Only a few donors were included, so the genetic and exposure-history diversity represented was limited.

The source material was naive CD8+ T cells sorted from blood. The receptor was isolated from a man between 25 and 39 years old in good health. The chain uses TRBV19 and TRBJ1-5, with D hard to call. The DNA for the CDR3 is TGTGCCAGTAGTCTCCCCGTTAGTGGCAATCAGCCCCAGCATTTT. It encodes CASSLPVSGNQPQHF. Drawing the rest from reference TRBV19 and TRBJ1-5, the complete variable domain is DGGITQSPKYLFRKEGQNVTLSCEQNLNHDAMYWYRQDPGQGLRLIYYSQIVNDFQKGDIAEGYSVSREKKESFPLTVTSAQKNPTAFYLCASSLPVSGNQPQHFGDGTRLSIL.